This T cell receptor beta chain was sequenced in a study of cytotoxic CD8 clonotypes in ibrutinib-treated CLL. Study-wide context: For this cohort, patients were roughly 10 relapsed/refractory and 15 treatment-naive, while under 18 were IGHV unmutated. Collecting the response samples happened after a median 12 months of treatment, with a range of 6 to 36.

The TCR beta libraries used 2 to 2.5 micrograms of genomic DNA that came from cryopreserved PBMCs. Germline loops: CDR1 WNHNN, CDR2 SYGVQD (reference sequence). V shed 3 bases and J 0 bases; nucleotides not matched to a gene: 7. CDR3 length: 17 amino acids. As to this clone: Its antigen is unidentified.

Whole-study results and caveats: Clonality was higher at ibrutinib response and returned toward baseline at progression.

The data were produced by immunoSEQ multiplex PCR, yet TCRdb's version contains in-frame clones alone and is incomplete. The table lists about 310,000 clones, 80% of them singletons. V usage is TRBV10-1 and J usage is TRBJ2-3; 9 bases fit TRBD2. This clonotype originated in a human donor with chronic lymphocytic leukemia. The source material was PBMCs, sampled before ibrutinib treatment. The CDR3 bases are TGCGCCAGCAGTGACCCCCCAACTAGCGGGAGCACAGATACGCAGTATTTT. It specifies CASSDPPTSGSTDTQYF.